This record concerns one TCR beta chain sequence. Its cognate antigen is unknown. The CDR3 length is 14 residues. Germline V gene lookup returns CDR1 MNHEY and CDR2 SVGAGI. After removal of 0 bases from V and 8 bases from J, the junction contained 3 bases not matched to a gene. This sample stems from a study of cytomegalovirus exposure and HLA in healthy donors. Study findings and constraints: The study put under 200 TCR beta chains on its list as cytomegalovirus-associated. Usually a TCR sequence was rare, but some public TCRs were found in many donors.

The PCR made use of 60 Vbeta and 13 Jbeta primers. As processed by the authors: In a later analysis, tens of millions of unique TCR beta chains included roughly 11 million shared by two or more donors. Data came from immunoSEQ multiplex PCR; TCRdb stores just in-frame clones and leaves some out. Clone size and V and J calls were adopted from that table, with D and trimming inferred from the DNA. The sample has 80,000 or so clones. Sequencing input: PBMCs. The gene calls are TRBV6-5 and TRBJ2-1; 8 bases agree with TRBD2. This clonotype originated in a woman aged 30 to 39 in good health and CMV-seronegative. CDR3 nucleotide sequence: TGTGCCAGCAGTTACTCGGGACTAGGGGATGAGCAGTTCTTC. The encoded protein is CASSYSGLGDEQFF.